This TCR beta chain was recorded in a study of cytomegalovirus exposure and HLA in healthy donors. PCR used 60 Vbeta primers and 13 Jbeta primers. Assay: immunoSEQ multiplex PCR; the TCRdb copy retains only in-frame clones and omits some. The sample contains over 200,000 clones, 82% of which appear only once. Germline CDR1 is SEHNR and CDR2 is FQNEAQ (reference sequence). Between the trimmed V and J ends, which lost 5 bases and 3 bases, there was a span of 16 bases. This CDR3 spans 15 amino acids. This chain joins TRBV7-9 and TRBJ1-2; no reliable D call. The sequencing input was PBMCs. This TCR was sampled from a woman aged 40 to 50 in good health and CMV-seropositive. CDR3: CASSPYGGSYYGYTF. CDR3 DNA sequence: TGTGCCAGCAGCCCATATGGAGGAAGCTACTATGGCTACACCTTC.